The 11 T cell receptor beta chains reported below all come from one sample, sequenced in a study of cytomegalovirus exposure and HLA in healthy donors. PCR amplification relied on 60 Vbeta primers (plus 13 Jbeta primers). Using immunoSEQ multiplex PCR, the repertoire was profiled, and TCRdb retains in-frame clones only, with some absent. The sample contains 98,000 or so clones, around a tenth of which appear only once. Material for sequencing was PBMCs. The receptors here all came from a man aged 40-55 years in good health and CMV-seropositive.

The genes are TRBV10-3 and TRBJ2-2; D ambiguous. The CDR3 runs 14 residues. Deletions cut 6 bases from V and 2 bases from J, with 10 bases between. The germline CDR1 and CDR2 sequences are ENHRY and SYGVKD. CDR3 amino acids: CAIRGELNTGELFF. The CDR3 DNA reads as TGTGCCATCAGAGGAGAATTAAACACCGGGGAGCTGTTTTTT.

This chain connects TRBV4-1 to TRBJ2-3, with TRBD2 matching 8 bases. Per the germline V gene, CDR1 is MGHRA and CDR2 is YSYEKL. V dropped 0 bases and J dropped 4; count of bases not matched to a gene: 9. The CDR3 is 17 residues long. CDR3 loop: CASSQEGPGGQADTQYF. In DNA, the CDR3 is TGCGCCAGCAGCCAAGAAGGGCCGGGAGGGCAGGCAGATACGCAGTATTTT.

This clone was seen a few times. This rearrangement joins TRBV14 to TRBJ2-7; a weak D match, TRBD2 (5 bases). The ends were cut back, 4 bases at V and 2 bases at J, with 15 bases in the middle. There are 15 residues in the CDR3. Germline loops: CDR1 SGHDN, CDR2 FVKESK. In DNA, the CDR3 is TGTGCCAGCAGCCTCGGGGTTTCGGGCCCCTACGAGCAGTACTTC. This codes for CASSLGVSGPYEQYF.

The CDR3 reads CASSVTVSLSPYEQYF. CDR3 nucleotide sequence: TGTGCCAGCAGCGTTACCGTTAGTTTAAGTCCCTACGAGCAGTACTTC. The V and J genes are TRBV9 and TRBJ2-7; the D is unclear. Per the germline V gene, CDR1 is SGDLS and CDR2 is YYNGEE. This CDR3 has 16 residues. V lost 2 bases, J lost 2 bases, and 17 bases lay in between.

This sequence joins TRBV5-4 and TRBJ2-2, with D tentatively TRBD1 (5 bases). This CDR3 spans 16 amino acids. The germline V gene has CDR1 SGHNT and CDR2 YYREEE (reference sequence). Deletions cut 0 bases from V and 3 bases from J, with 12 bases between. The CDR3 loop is CASSLVRVRDTGELFF. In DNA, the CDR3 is TGTGCCAGCAGCTTGGTCAGGGTTAGGGACACCGGGGAGCTGTTTTTT.

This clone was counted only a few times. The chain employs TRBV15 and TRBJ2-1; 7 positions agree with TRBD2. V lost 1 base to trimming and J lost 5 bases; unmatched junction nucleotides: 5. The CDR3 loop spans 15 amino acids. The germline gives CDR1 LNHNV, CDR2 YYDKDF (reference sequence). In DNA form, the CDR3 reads TGTGCCACCAGCAGAGCCTTCGGGAGGCACAATGAGCAGTTCTTC. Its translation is CATSRAFGRHNEQFF.

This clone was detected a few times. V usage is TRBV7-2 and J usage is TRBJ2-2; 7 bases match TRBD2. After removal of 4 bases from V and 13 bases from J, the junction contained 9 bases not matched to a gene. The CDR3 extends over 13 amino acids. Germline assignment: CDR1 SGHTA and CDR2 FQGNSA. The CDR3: CASSSGLVKALFF. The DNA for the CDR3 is TGTGCCAGCAGCTCCGGACTAGTTAAAGCGCTGTTTTTT.

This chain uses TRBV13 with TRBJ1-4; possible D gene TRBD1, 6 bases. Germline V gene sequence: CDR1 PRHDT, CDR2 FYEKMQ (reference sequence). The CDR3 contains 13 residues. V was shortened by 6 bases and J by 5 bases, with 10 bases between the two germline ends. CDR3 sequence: CASSRQENEKLFF. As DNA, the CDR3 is TGTGCCAGCAGTAGACAGGAGAATGAAAAACTGTTTTTT.

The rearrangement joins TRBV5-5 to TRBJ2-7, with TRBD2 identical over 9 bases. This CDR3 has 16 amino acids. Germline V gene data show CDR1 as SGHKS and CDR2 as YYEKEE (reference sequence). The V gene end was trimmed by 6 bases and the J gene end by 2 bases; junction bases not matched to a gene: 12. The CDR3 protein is CASNRDILAGAYEQYF. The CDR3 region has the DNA TGTGCCAGCAACCGGGACATCTTAGCGGGAGCCTACGAGCAGTACTTC.

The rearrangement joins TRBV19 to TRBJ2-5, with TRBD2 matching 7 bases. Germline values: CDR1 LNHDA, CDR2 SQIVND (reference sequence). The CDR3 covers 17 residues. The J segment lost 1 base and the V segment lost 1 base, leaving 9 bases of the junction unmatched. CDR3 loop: CASSIVWGRGPQETQYF. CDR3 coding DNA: TGTGCCAGTAGTATAGTTTGGGGGAGGGGCCCCCAAGAGACCCAGTACTTC.

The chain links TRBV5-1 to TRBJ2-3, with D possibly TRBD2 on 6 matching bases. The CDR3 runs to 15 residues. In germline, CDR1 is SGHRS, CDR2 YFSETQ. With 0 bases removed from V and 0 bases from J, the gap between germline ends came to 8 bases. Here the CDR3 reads CASSLDGGSTDTQYF. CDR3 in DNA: TGCGCCAGCAGCTTGGACGGGGGTAGCACAGATACGCAGTATTTT. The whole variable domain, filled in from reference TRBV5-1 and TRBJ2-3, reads KAGVTQTPRYLIKTRGQQVTLSCSPISGHRSVSWYQQTPGQGLQFLFEYFSETQRNKGNFPGRFSGRQFSNSRSEMNVSTLELGDSALYLCASSLDGGSTDTQYFGPGTRLTVL.